This TCR beta chain was sequenced during a study of blood T cell repertoires in COVID-19. Study-level information: From the United States, Italy and Spain came samples of acute and convalescent COVID-19. T cells, B-cell-depleted T cells, or PBMCs provided the cDNA or gDNA that served as material.

Per the original methods: Reference gene primer amplification gave estimated nucleated cell counts. Profiled with immunoSEQ multiplex PCR; TCRdb holds only in-frame clones, not every one. The V and J calls and clone size are taken from that table; D and trimming were inferred from the DNA. The sample gives 190,000 or so clones, 85% of which show up once; 0.9% to 0.95% is in the top ten. The CDR3 length is 17 residues. The germline V gene encodes CDR1 LGHNA and CDR2 YNFKEQ. V shed 1 base and J shed 0 bases, with 15 bases lying between them. Seattle cases were enrolled at active infection and followed longitudinally.

Sequences were obtained from peripheral blood. The clonotype comes from a man between 60 and 70 years old with COVID-19, enrolled during active disease. The genes are TRBV4-2 and TRBJ1-1, with a possible D match to TRBD1 (5 bases). The CDR3 coding sequence is TGTGCCAGCAGCCAAGTCGGAGGGGTAGGAATGAACACTGAAGCTTTCTTT. Amino acids: CASSQVGGVGMNTEAFF.